The T cell receptor beta chain under discussion was sequenced for a study of regulatory T cells in long-lasting Graves disease. CDR3-region Arm-PCR and iRepertoire HTBI primers produced the TCR beta libraries. TCRdb analysed the multiplex PCR reads with MiXCR anew, one entry per CDR3 protein. In the table there are approximately 390,000 distinct CDR3 sequences, roughly 17% of which are singletons. The CDR3 has 14 residues. The V end lost 0 bases, the J end lost 8 bases, and 11 bases lay between the germline ends. CDR1 and CDR2 from the germline V gene are LGHDT and YNNKEL (reference sequence). The time point is: newly diagnosed GD, antithyroid drugs for less than 3 months. RNA isolated from PBMCs was used to make the TCR library. In addition, the sample was reused for a study of T cells in Graves' hyperthyroidism and ophthalmopathy.

The sequenced sample was peripheral blood mononuclear cells (PBMCs), obtained at new diagnosis, from a patient treated with antithyroid drugs. The TCR originated in a woman younger than 35 with Graves disease. The chain is built from TRBV3-1 and TRBJ2-1; no definite D call. The CDR3 loop is CASSQDPGRDEQFF. In DNA, the CDR3 is TGTGCCAGCAGCCAAGACCCAGGACGGGATGAGCAGTTCTTC.